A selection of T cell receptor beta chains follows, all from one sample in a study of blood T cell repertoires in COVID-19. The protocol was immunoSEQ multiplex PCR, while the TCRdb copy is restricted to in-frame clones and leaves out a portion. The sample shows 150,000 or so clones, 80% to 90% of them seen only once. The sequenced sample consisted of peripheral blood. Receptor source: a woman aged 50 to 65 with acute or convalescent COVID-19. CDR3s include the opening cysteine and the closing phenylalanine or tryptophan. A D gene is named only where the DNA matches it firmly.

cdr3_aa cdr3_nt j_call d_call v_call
CASRDRGGKLFF TGTGCCAGCAGGGACAGGGGAGGGAAACTGTTTTTT TRBJ1-4 TRBD1 TRBV27
CATSPRGGGTDTQYF TGTGCCACCTCGCCGAGGGGCGGGGGCACAGATACGCAGTATTTT TRBJ2-3 - TRBV6-5
CASSPGTGAAYYGYTF TGTGCCAGCAGCCCGGGGACAGGGGCCGCCTACTATGGCTACACCTTC TRBJ1-2 TRBD1 TRBV11-2
CASSLGPREGQETQYF TGTGCCAGCAGCTTAGGCCCGCGGGAGGGCCAAGAGACCCAGTACTTC TRBJ2-5 TRBD2 TRBV7-2
CASSYGGGGMNTEAFF TGTGCCAGCAGTTACGGGGGGGGCGGGATGAACACTGAAGCTTTCTTT TRBJ1-1 - TRBV6-6
CATSDLPGLSHEQFF TGTGCCACCAGTGATTTGCCGGGACTCTCCCATGAGCAGTTCTTC TRBJ2-1 - TRBV24-1
CASSIPGGVETQYF TGTGCCAGTAGTATTCCAGGGGGCGTCGAGACCCAGTACTTC TRBJ2-5 TRBD1 TRBV19
CASTRGFNQPQHF TGTGCCAGTACCAGGGGTTTCAATCAGCCCCAGCATTTT TRBJ1-5 - TRBV19
CASSGGENTEAFF TGTGCCAGCTCAGGGGGGGAGAACACTGAAGCTTTCTTT TRBJ1-1 - TRBV18
CASSLQGLTEAFF TGTGCCAGCAGCTTACAGGGTCTCACTGAAGCTTTCTTT TRBJ1-1 - TRBV7-9
CASSLGGGFLYEQYF TGTGCCAGCAGTTTAGGGGGGGGATTCCTGTACGAGCAGTACTTC TRBJ2-7 TRBD2 TRBV27
CASSLRSNTEAFF TGTGCCAGCAGCCTCCGGTCCAACACTGAAGCTTTCTTT TRBJ1-1 - TRBV7-2
CASSTWTSGIGETQYF TGTGCCAGCAGTACCTGGACTAGCGGGATTGGGGAGACCCAGTACTTC TRBJ2-5 TRBD2 TRBV6-2/TRBV6-3
CASSRTGGTQETQYF TGCGCCAGCAGCCGGACAGGCGGGACACAAGAGACCCAGTACTTC TRBJ2-5 - TRBV5-1